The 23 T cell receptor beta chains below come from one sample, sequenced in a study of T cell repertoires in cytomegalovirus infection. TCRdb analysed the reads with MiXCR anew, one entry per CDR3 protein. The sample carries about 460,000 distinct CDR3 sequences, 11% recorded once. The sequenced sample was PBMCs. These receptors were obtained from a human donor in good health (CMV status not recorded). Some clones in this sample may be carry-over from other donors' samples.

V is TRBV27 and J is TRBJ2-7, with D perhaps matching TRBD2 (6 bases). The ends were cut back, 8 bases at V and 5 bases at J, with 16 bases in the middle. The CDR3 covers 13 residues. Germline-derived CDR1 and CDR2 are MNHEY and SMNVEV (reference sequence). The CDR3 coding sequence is TGTGCCAGCGCGATGGGCGGGGCAGACGAGCAGTACTTC. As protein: CASAMGGADEQYF.

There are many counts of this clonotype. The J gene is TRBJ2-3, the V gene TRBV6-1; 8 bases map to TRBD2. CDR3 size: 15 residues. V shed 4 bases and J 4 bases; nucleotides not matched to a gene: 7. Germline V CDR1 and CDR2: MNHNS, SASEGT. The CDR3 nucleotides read TGTGCCAGCAGTGGGGACGGGAGGGGCGCAGATACGCAGTATTTT. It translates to CASSGDGRGADTQYF.

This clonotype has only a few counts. CDR3 sequence: CASSRSAGTGGPLVQFF. CDR3 coding DNA: TGCGCCAGCAGCCGCAGCGCCGGGACAGGGGGCCCCTTGGTGCAGTTCTTC. The chain is built from TRBV4-1 and TRBJ2-1, with 12 positions matching TRBD1. The CDR3 extends over 17 amino acids. V shed 4 bases and J 12 bases; nucleotides not matched to a gene: 16. The germline CDR1 and CDR2 sequences are MGHRA and YSYEKL.

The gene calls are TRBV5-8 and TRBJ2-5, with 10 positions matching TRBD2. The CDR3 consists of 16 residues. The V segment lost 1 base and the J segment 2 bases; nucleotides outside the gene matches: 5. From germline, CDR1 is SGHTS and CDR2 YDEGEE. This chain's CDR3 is CASSLSLAGAQETQYF. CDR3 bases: TGTGCCAGCAGCTTGTCCCTAGCGGGGGCTCAAGAGACCCAGTACTTC.

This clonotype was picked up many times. The CDR3 here is CSARGDWYNEQFF. The CDR3 bases are TGCAGTGCTAGAGGGGACTGGTACAATGAGCAGTTCTTC. V is TRBV20-1 and J is TRBJ2-1; tentatively, D is TRBD2 (6 bases). V lost 1 base to trimming and J lost 4 bases, with 8 bases between them. CDR1 is DFQATT, CDR2 SNEGSKA, per germline (reference sequence). The CDR3 is 13 amino acids.

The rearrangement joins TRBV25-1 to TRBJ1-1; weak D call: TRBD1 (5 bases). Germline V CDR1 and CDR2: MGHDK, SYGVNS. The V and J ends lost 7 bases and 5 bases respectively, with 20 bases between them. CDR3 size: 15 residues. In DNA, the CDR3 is TGTGCCAGCATCCCGGGGGGGGTGGATGGGACTGAAGCTTTCTTT. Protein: CASIPGGVDGTEAFF.

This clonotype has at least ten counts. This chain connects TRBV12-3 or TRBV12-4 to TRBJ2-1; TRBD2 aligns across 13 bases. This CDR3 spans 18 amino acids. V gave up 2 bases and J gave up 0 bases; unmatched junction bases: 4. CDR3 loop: CASSLTSGRASSYNEQFF. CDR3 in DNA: TGTGCCAGCAGTTTAACTAGCGGGAGGGCGAGCTCCTACAATGAGCAGTTCTTC.

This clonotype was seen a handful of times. CDR3 in amino acids: CASSLDPESNQPQHF. The CDR3 bases are TGCGCCAGCAGCTTGGATCCGGAGAGCAATCAGCCCCAGCATTTT. This rearrangement joins TRBV5-1 to TRBJ1-5; D uncertain. Trimming cost V 0 bases and J 1 base, with 8 bases left between them. Germline V gene data show CDR1 as SGHRS and CDR2 as YFSETQ. The length of the CDR3 is 15 residues.

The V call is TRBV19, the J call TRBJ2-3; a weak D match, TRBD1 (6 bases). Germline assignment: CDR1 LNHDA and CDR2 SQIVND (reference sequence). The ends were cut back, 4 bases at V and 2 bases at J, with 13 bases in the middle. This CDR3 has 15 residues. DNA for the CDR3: TGTGCCAGTAGTAACCCGACAGGTAACACAGATACGCAGTATTTT. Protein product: CASSNPTGNTDTQYF.

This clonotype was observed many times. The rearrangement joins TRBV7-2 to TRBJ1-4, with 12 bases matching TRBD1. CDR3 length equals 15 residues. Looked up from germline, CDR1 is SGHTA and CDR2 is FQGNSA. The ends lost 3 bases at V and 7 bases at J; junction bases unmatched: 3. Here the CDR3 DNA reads TGTGCCAGCAGCTTGGGACAGGGGGCGTCTGAAAAACTGTTTTTT. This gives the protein CASSLGQGASEKLFF. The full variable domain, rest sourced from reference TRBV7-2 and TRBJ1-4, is GAGVSQSPSNKVTEKGKDVELRCDPISGHTALYWYRQSLGQGLEFLIYFQGNSAPDKSGLPSDRFSAERTGGSVSTLTIQRTQQEDSAVYLCASSLGQGASEKLFFGSGTQLSVL.

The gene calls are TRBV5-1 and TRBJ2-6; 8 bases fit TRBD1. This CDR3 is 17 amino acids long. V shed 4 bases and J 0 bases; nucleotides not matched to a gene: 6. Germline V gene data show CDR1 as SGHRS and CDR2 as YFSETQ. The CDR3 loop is CASSTGQDSSGANVLTF. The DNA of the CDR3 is TGCGCCAGCAGCACGGGACAGGACAGCTCTGGGGCCAACGTCCTGACTTTC.

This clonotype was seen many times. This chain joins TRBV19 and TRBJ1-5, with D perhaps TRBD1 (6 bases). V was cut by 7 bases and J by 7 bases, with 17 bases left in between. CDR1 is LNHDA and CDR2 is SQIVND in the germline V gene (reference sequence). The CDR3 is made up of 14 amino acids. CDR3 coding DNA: TGTGCCAGTACGGCGAGGGGGGCCAGCCAGCCCCAGCATTTT. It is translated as CASTARGASQPQHF. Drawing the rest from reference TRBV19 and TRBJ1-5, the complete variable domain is DGGITQSPKYLFRKEGQNVTLSCEQNLNHDAMYWYRQDPGQGLRLIYYSQIVNDFQKGDIAEGYSVSREKKESFPLTVTSAQKNPTAFYLCASTARGASQPQHFGDGTRLSIL.

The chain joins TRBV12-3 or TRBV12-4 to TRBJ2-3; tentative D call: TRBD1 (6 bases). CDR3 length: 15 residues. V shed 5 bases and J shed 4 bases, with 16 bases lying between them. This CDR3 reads CASSPLQGYPDTQYF. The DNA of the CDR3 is TGTGCCAGCAGTCCCTTACAGGGCTACCCAGATACGCAGTATTTT.

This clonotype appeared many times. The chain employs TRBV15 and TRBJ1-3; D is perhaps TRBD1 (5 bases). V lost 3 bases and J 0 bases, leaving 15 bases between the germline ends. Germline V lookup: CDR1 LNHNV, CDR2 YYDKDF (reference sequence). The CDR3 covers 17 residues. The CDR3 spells CATSRAPGVRSGNTIYF. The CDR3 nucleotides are TGTGCCACCAGCAGGGCCCCGGGGGTCCGCTCTGGAAACACCATATATTTT.

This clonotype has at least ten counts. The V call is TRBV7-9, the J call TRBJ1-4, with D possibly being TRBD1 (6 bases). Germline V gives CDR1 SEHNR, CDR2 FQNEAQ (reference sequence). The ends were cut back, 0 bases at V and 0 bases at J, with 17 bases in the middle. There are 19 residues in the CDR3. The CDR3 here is CASSLAGPGHVATNEKLFF. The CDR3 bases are TGTGCCAGCAGCTTAGCGGGACCGGGACACGTTGCAACTAATGAAAAACTGTTTTTT.

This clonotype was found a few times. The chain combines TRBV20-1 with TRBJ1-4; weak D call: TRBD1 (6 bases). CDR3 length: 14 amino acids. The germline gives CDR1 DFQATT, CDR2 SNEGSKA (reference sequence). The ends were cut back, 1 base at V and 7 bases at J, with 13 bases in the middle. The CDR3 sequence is CSARVRGAGEKLFF. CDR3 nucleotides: TGCAGTGCTAGAGTCCGGGGGGCCGGTGAAAAACTGTTTTTT.

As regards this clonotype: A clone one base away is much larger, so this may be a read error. DNA for the CDR3: TGTGCCAGCAGCTTAACCAGGGAAACCGGGGAGCTGTTTTTT. This encodes CASSLTRETGELFF. This chain links TRBV7-3 with TRBJ2-2, with TRBD1 as a possible D gene (5 bases). The ends were cut back, 0 bases at V and 5 bases at J, with 7 bases in the middle. CDR1 SGHTA and CDR2 FQGTGA come from the germline V gene. CDR3 size: 14 residues.

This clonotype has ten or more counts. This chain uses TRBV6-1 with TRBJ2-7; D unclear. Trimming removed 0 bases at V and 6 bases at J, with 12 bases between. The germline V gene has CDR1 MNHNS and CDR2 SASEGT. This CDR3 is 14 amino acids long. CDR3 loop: CASSEAPAAGEQYF. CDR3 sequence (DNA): TGTGCCAGCAGTGAAGCCCCGGCAGCCGGCGAGCAGTACTTC.

CDR3 protein: CSVMVGFYTDTQYF. The CDR3 DNA follows: TGCAGCGTGATGGTTGGCTTTTACACAGATACGCAGTATTTT. The V gene is TRBV20-1, the J gene TRBJ2-3; D remains unclear. This CDR3 comprises 14 residues. Germline CDR1 DFQATT, CDR2 SNEGSKA (reference sequence).

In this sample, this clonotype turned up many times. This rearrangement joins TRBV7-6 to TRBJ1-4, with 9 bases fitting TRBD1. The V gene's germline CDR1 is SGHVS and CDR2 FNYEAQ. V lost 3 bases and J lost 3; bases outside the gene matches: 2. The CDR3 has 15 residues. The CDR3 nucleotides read TGTGCCAGCAGCTTCGGGACAGGGTCTAATGAAAAACTGTTTTTT. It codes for CASSFGTGSNEKLFF.

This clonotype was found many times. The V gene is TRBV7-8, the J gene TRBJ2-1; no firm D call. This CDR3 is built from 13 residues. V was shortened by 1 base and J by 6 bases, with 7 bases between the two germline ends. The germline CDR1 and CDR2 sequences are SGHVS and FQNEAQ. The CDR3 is CASSLGLSNEQFF. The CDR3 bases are TGTGCCAGCAGCTTAGGGCTTAGCAATGAGCAGTTCTTC.

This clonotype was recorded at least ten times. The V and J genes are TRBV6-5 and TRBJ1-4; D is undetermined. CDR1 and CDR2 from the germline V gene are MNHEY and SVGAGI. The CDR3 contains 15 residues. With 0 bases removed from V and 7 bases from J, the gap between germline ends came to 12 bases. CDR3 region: CASSYSGRDGEKLFF. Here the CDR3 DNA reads TGTGCCAGCAGTTACTCAGGACGGGATGGTGAAAAACTGTTTTTT.

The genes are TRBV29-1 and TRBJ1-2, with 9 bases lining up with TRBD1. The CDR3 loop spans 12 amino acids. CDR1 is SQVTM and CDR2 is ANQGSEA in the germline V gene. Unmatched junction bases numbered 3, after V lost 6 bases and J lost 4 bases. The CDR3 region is CSVDRGAYGYTF. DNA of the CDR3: TGCAGCGTGGACAGGGGAGCCTATGGCTACACCTTC. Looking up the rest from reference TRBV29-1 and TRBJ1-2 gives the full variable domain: SAVISQKPSRDICQRGTSLTIQCQVDSQVTMMFWYRQQPGQSLTLIATANQGSEATYESGFVIDKFPISRPNLTFSTLTVSNMSPEDSSIYLCSVDRGAYGYTFGSGTRLTVV.